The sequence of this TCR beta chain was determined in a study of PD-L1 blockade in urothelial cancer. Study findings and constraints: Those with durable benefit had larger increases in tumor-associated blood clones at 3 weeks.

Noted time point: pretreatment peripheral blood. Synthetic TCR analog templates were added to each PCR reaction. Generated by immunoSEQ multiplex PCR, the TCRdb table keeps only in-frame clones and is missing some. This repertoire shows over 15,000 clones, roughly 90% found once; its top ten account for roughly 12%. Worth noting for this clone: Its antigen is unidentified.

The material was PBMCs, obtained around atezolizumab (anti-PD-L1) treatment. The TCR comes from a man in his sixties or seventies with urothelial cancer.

CDR3 sequence (DNA): TGTGCCACCAACTTGAACACTGAAGCTTTCTTT. Translated: CATNLNTEAFF. The rearrangement uses TRBV6-1 and TRBJ1-1, with D hard to call. Germline V lookup: CDR1 MNHNS, CDR2 SASEGT. The V and J ends lost 10 bases and 0 bases respectively, with 6 bases between them. The CDR3 contains 11 residues.